Below, 20 T cell receptor beta chains from the same sample are listed, as sequenced in a study of cytomegalovirus exposure and HLA in healthy donors listed by TCRdb under 2017. Library method: the immunoSEQ multiplex PCR assay. For the multiplex PCR, a mixture combining 60 forward primers for TCR Vbeta segments and 13 reverse primers for TCR Jbeta segments was used. TCRdb provides this immuneACCESS table in a form limited to in-frame rearrangements. Some clones are lacking; in checked studies, under half of them reflect an unresolved V gene, and why the rest are absent is not known. The sample includes about 140,000 clones, with roughly three quarters observed a single time. The top ten constitute around 4% of the sample. The material sequenced was PBMCs. The receptors were gathered from a man between 60 and 75 years old in good health and CMV-seronegative.

This clone has more than one count but fewer than ten. The chain has TRBV13 and TRBJ2-3; TRBD2 matches at 13 bases. Germline CDR1 is PRHDT and CDR2 is FYEKMQ (reference sequence). The CDR3 length is 20 residues. V lost 5 bases to trimming and J lost 5 bases; unmatched junction nucleotides: 19. The CDR3 is CASSGIAETGTSGKGDTQYF. In nucleotides, the CDR3 is TGTGCCAGCAGCGGAATAGCGGAAACCGGGACTAGCGGGAAGGGAGATACGCAGTATTTT.

V and J are TRBV29-1 and TRBJ2-5, with D possibly being TRBD2 (5 bases). From germline, CDR1 is SQVTM and CDR2 ANQGSEA. This CDR3 contains 14 residues. The V end was cut by 6 bases, the J end by 0 bases, with 14 bases between. CDR3 nucleotide sequence: TGCAGCGTCAGGCCCGAGGACTACCAAGAGACCCAGTACTTC. It codes for CSVRPEDYQETQYF. The whole variable domain, remainder taken from reference TRBV29-1 and TRBJ2-5, is SAVISQKPSRDICQRGTSLTIQCQVDSQVTMMFWYRQQPGQSLTLIATANQGSEATYESGFVIDKFPISRPNLTFSTLTVSNMSPEDSSIYLCSVRPEDYQETQYFGPGTRLLVL.

The genes are TRBV7-9 and TRBJ2-7; D is undetermined. Germline CDR1 reads SEHNR; CDR2 reads FQNEAQ (reference sequence). Trimming shortened V by 5 bases and J by 3 bases, and 14 bases separated the two germline ends. This CDR3 has 14 amino acids. CDR3 DNA sequence: TGTGCCAGCAGCCCCGGGTTGTCGGGCTACGAGCAGTACTTC. Residues: CASSPGLSGYEQYF.

V is TRBV9 and J is TRBJ2-1; maybe TRBD1 (5 bases). The CDR3 has 16 amino acids. The V gene lost 4 bases and the J gene lost 1 base, with 15 bases spanning the gap. The germline CDR1 and CDR2 sequences are SGDLS and YYNGEE. The CDR3 region is CASSTQGDSSYNEQFF. DNA for the CDR3: TGTGCCAGCAGCACCCAGGGCGACTCTTCCTACAATGAGCAGTTCTTC. The full variable domain, with the rest looked up from reference TRBV9 and TRBJ2-1, is DSGVTQTPKHLITATGQRVTLRCSPRSGDLSVYWYQQSLDQGLQFLIQYYNGEERAKGNILERFSAQQFPDLHSELNLSSLELGDSALYFCASSTQGDSSYNEQFFGPGTRLTVL.

V usage is TRBV6-5 and J usage is TRBJ2-7; D not certain. CDR1 is MNHEY and CDR2 is SVGAGI in the germline V gene. This CDR3 has 11 amino acids. V was clipped by 5 bases and J by 5 bases, with 7 bases between them. This chain's CDR3 is CASSSYDEQYF. The CDR3 nucleotides read TGTGCCAGCAGTAGCTACGACGAGCAGTACTTC.

CDR3 DNA sequence: TGTGCCACCAAGCGGGGGGGCACGAACACTGAAGCTTTCTTT. As protein: CATKRGGTNTEAFF. The chain recombines TRBV19 with TRBJ1-1, with TRBD1 as a possible D gene (6 bases). Trimming left V 10 bases short and J 1 base short, with 16 bases between. Per the germline V gene, CDR1 is LNHDA and CDR2 is SQIVND (reference sequence). The CDR3 is made up of 14 amino acids. Supplemented by reference TRBV19 and TRBJ1-1, the full variable domain reads DGGITQSPKYLFRKEGQNVTLSCEQNLNHDAMYWYRQDPGQGLRLIYYSQIVNDFQKGDIAEGYSVSREKKESFPLTVTSAQKNPTAFYLCATKRGGTNTEAFFGQGTRLTVV.

This rearrangement joins TRBV10-3 to TRBJ2-3; maybe TRBD2 (5 bases). The CDR3 loop spans 16 amino acids. V gave up 0 bases and J gave up 2 bases, with 12 bases separating them. Per the germline V gene, CDR1 is ENHRY and CDR2 is SYGVKD. CDR3 sequence: CAISESKGENTDTQYF. The CDR3 DNA reads TGTGCCATCAGTGAGTCGAAGGGAGAAAACACAGATACGCAGTATTTT.

V usage is TRBV4-1 and J usage is TRBJ1-1, with 7 bases that match TRBD1. Germline CDR1 reads MGHRA; CDR2 reads YSYEKL. Trimming removed 0 bases from V and 11 bases from J; junction bases left unmatched: 6. The CDR3 contains 13 residues. For the CDR3, the DNA is TGCGCCAGCAGCCAAGATCAGACAGGGTGGGCTTTCTTT. This translates into CASSQDQTGWAFF.

The V gene is TRBV4-1, the J gene TRBJ2-1; 11 bases map to TRBD2. J was trimmed by 0 bases and V by 4 bases; bases with no gene match: 2. CDR1 is MGHRA and CDR2 is YSYEKL in the germline V gene. The CDR3 has 16 amino acids. CDR3 coding DNA: TGCGCCAGCAGCCTTACTAGCGGGGGCTCCTACAATGAGCAGTTCTTC. Encoded protein: CASSLTSGGSYNEQFF.

The gene calls are TRBV7-9 and TRBJ2-5, with TRBD1 matching over 8 bases. CDR3 length: 14 amino acids. V trimming: 7 bases; J trimming: 5 bases; junction bases outside the gene matches: 9. Germline assignment: CDR1 SEHNR and CDR2 FQNEAQ (reference sequence). The DNA for the CDR3 is TGTGCCAGCAACGAGAACAGGGGGGACGAGACCCAGTACTTC. As protein: CASNENRGDETQYF.

The chain uses TRBV14 and TRBJ2-7; a possible D gene is TRBD2 (5 bases). Germline V gene data show CDR1 as SGHDN and CDR2 as FVKESK. V was shortened by 5 bases and J by 0 bases, with 11 bases between the two germline ends. CDR3 size: 14 residues. CDR3 sequence reads: CASSSRDHSYEQYF. In DNA, the CDR3 is TGTGCCAGCAGCTCCCGGGATCACTCCTACGAGCAGTACTTC.

The CDR3 coding sequence is TGTGCCAGCAGTTCCTCCCGACTAGCGGGAGGGTTCTACAATGAGCAGTTCTTC. Protein product: CASSSSRLAGGFYNEQFF. The rearrangement joins TRBV7-8 to TRBJ2-1, with 14 bases that match TRBD2. CDR3 size: 18 residues. V shed 6 bases, J shed 3 bases, and the junction held 10 bases outside the gene matches. CDR1 SGHVS and CDR2 FQNEAQ come from the germline V gene.

This clone showed up just a few times. V and J are TRBV18 and TRBJ2-3; D ambiguous. This CDR3 has 14 amino acids. V lost 2 bases to trimming and J lost 2 bases, with 8 bases between them. The germline CDR1 and CDR2 sequences are KGHSH and LQKENI. The CDR3 sequence is CASSPTQNTDTQYF. CDR3 DNA: TGTGCCAGCTCACCAACGCAGAACACAGATACGCAGTATTTT.

This clone turned up a few times. CDR3 protein: CASSVGGGSPYEQYF. As DNA, the CDR3 is TGTGCCAGCAGCGTAGGCGGGGGTTCACCCTACGAGCAGTACTTC. The chain has TRBV9 and TRBJ2-7; 7 nucleotides align to TRBD2. This CDR3 comprises 15 residues. Unmatched junction bases numbered 5, after V lost 0 bases and J lost 2 bases. The germline CDR1 and CDR2 sequences are SGDLS and YYNGEE.

Only a few counts were recorded for this clone. The chain has TRBV27 and TRBJ2-1, with D maybe TRBD1 (5 bases). V gave up 5 bases and J gave up 4 bases, with 15 bases separating them. Germline-derived CDR1 and CDR2 are MNHEY and SMNVEV (reference sequence). CDR3 size: 15 residues. The CDR3 DNA sequence: TGTGCCAGCAGTGGGGCCGACCTGGGGTACAATGAGCAGTTCTTC. It yields the protein CASSGADLGYNEQFF.

This rearrangement joins TRBV5-6 to TRBJ1-4; 7 bases are shared with TRBD1. V shed 2 bases, J shed 8 bases, and the junction held 3 bases outside the gene matches. The V gene's germline CDR1 is SGHDT and CDR2 YYEEEE. This CDR3 is built from 13 residues. This CDR3 reads CASSLQGREKLFF. The CDR3 DNA sequence: TGTGCCAGCAGCTTACAGGGGAGGGAAAAACTGTTTTTT.

The chain has TRBV30 and TRBJ2-1; 8 positions agree with TRBD2. The trim removed 3 bases at V and 9 bases at J, leaving 10 bases unmatched. CDR3 length equals 14 residues. Looked up from germline, CDR1 is GTSNPN and CDR2 is SVGIG (reference sequence). CDR3 loop: CAWSLGLVPGEQFF. The CDR3 region has the DNA TGTGCCTGGAGCTTGGGACTAGTCCCCGGTGAGCAGTTCTTC.

This chain links TRBV6-4 with TRBJ2-3; 10 nucleotides match TRBD1. CDR1 and CDR2 (germline): MRHNA, SNTAGT. V shed 0 bases and J 4 bases; nucleotides not matched to a gene: 13. This CDR3 has 19 amino acids. CDR3 amino acids: CASSDSSPKGQGTPDTQYF. The CDR3 nucleotides are TGTGCCAGCAGTGACTCATCCCCAAAGGGACAGGGGACACCAGATACGCAGTATTTT.

The chain recombines TRBV6-5 with TRBJ2-1; the D gene is possibly TRBD2 (7 bases). The CDR3 has 16 residues. CDR1 is MNHEY and CDR2 is SVGAGI in the germline V gene. V lost 0 bases to trimming and J lost 4 bases, with 13 bases between them. The CDR3, as DNA: TGTGCCAGCAGTTACTCCCGGGGGGCGAGTTACAATGAGCAGTTCTTC. It yields the protein CASSYSRGASYNEQFF.

V is TRBV7-7 and J is TRBJ2-2; D is ambiguous. The ends were cut back, 1 base at V and 2 bases at J, with 5 bases in the middle. The germline V gene encodes CDR1 SSHAT and CDR2 FNYEAQ (reference sequence). CDR3 size: 14 residues. CDR3 loop: CASSLDHNTGELFF. CDR3 sequence (DNA): TGTGCCAGCAGCTTAGATCATAACACCGGGGAGCTGTTTTTT.